These 14 T cell receptor beta chains were all obtained from the same sample, sequenced in a study of cytomegalovirus exposure and HLA in healthy donors. Vbeta (60) and Jbeta (13) primers were used in the PCR. Sequenced by immunoSEQ multiplex PCR; TCRdb stores in-frame clones only, minus some. The repertoire holds about 150,000 clones, about four fifths seen once, with 2.8% in the top ten. Input material: PBMCs. The source is a man younger than 30 in good health and CMV-seronegative.

As DNA, the CDR3 is TGTGCCAGCAGCAAGCGGGACAGGGAAGTGAATGGCTACACCTTC. Translating it yields CASSKRDREVNGYTF. The chain recombines TRBV7-9 with TRBJ1-2; TRBD1 matches 9 bases. Germline-derived CDR1 and CDR2 are SEHNR and FQNEAQ (reference sequence). Trimming cost V 5 bases and J 6 bases; bases outside gene matches: 10. The CDR3 has 15 amino acids.

The V and J genes are TRBV11-2 and TRBJ2-1; TRBD1 agrees at 7 bases. Trimming cost V 4 bases and J 7 bases; bases outside gene matches: 1. The CDR3 consists of 12 residues. Germline V gene lookup returns CDR1 SGHAT and CDR2 FQNNGV. The chain's CDR3 is CASSWDRNEQFF. The CDR3 DNA follows: TGTGCCAGCAGCTGGGACAGAAATGAGCAGTTCTTC.

V usage is TRBV29-1 and J usage is TRBJ2-5, with a weak D call TRBD2 (11 bases). Per the germline V gene, CDR1 is SQVTM and CDR2 is ANQGSEA. This CDR3 contains 18 residues. The V end was cut by 5 bases, the J end by 5 bases, with 30 bases between. CDR3 residues: CSVLWTGGLAGGSETQYF. The DNA for the CDR3 is TGCAGCGTTCTCTGGACAGGGGGTCTAGCGGGGGGTAGCGAGACCCAGTACTTC. Full variable domain (rest looked up from reference TRBV29-1 and TRBJ2-5): SAVISQKPSRDICQRGTSLTIQCQVDSQVTMMFWYRQQPGQSLTLIATANQGSEATYESGFVIDKFPISRPNLTFSTLTVSNMSPEDSSIYLCSVLWTGGLAGGSETQYFGPGTRLLVL.

V and J are TRBV7-9 and TRBJ1-2; maybe TRBD1 (6 bases). Germline V gene lookup returns CDR1 SEHNR and CDR2 FQNEAQ (reference sequence). The CDR3 consists of 15 residues. Trimming shortened V by 7 bases and J by 2 bases, and 17 bases separated the two germline ends. CDR3 in DNA: TGTGCCAGCAACCCCGGGGGGGCGCTGAACTATGGCTACACCTTC. Translating gives CASNPGGALNYGYTF.

The chain joins TRBV29-1 to TRBJ2-3, with D unclear. Germline values: CDR1 SQVTM, CDR2 ANQGSEA. The CDR3 extends over 13 amino acids. Trimming left V 4 bases short and J 2 bases short, with 10 bases between. DNA for the CDR3: TGCAGCGTTGTGGCCCGATACACAGATACGCAGTATTTT. Its translation is CSVVARYTDTQYF.

The chain carries TRBV4-2 and TRBJ2-7; 9 bases agree with TRBD2. Germline assignment: CDR1 LGHNA and CDR2 YNFKEQ. CDR3 length: 15 amino acids. V was pared by 3 bases and J by 2 bases, with 5 bases of the junction left unmatched. The CDR3 spells CASSHGSGGPYEQYF. CDR3 coding DNA: TGTGCCAGCAGCCATGGTAGCGGGGGTCCCTACGAGCAGTACTTC.

This clone occurred a few times. The rearrangement uses TRBV2 and TRBJ2-1, with 9 bases lining up with TRBD1. V shed 2 bases, J shed 3 bases, and the junction held 5 bases outside the gene matches. Germline-derived CDR1 and CDR2 are SNHLY and FYNNEI. The CDR3 spans 16 residues. CDR3 DNA: TGTGCCAGCAGTGAACTGGGGACAGGGATCTACAATGAGCAGTTCTTC. As protein: CASSELGTGIYNEQFF.

In this sample, this clone turned up once. The chain recombines TRBV2 with TRBJ1-6; D unclear. The CDR3 contains 14 residues. Trimming pared 6 bases from V and 13 bases from J, leaving 19 bases between. Germline V gene sequence: CDR1 SNHLY, CDR2 FYNNEI. The CDR3 loop reads CASRGRTLGIPLHF. CDR3 DNA sequence: TGTGCCAGCAGGGGTCGCACTCTAGGTATCCCCCTCCACTTT.

The J gene is TRBJ2-2, the V gene TRBV19, with TRBD1 identical over 10 bases. Germline V lookup: CDR1 LNHDA, CDR2 SQIVND (reference sequence). CDR3 length: 15 amino acids. V was pared by 6 bases and J by 4 bases, with 5 bases of the junction left unmatched. CDR3 region: CASSTGTGVTGELFF. The CDR3 bases are TGTGCCAGTAGCACCGGGACAGGGGTCACCGGGGAGCTGTTTTTT.

The chain uses TRBV19 and TRBJ1-2; 10 bases match TRBD1. The CDR3 totals 14 residues. The V segment lost 4 bases and the J segment 12 bases; nucleotides outside the gene matches: 11. Per the germline V gene, CDR1 is LNHDA and CDR2 is SQIVND (reference sequence). The DNA of the CDR3 is TGTGCCAGTAGTAGAGGGACAGGGGCCTTTAGGCACACCTTC. Translating gives CASSRGTGAFRHTF.

The V and J genes are TRBV4-1 and TRBJ2-3; unclear D gene. Germline CDR1 and CDR2: MGHRA and YSYEKL. The V end lost 5 bases, the J end lost 6 bases, and 9 bases lay between the germline ends. The CDR3 runs 12 residues. The CDR3 spells CASSSPLDTQYF. The CDR3 DNA reads as TGCGCCAGCAGCTCCCCCTTGGATACGCAGTATTTT.

The chain joins TRBV6-4 to TRBJ2-2; 8 bases align to TRBD1. The CDR3 is 19 amino acids. The V gene end was trimmed by 4 bases and the J gene end by 4 bases; junction bases not matched to a gene: 17. Per the germline V gene, CDR1 is MRHNA and CDR2 is SNTAGT. In nucleotides, the CDR3 is TGTGCCAGCAGTGCGAAAGGGGCAGGGGGCGCTTCGAGCACCGGGGAGCTGTTTTTT. This translates into CASSAKGAGGASSTGELFF.

A note on this clone: This same CDR3 is encoded by further DNA sequences in the sample. CDR3 region: CASSLLGTSFLSYNEQFF. CDR3 DNA sequence: TGTGCCAGCAGCTTACTCGGGACTAGCTTCCTCTCCTACAATGAGCAGTTCTTC. The rearrangement links TRBV2 to TRBJ2-1, with 9 bases fitting TRBD2. The CDR3 sequence is 18 residues long. Trimming removed 6 bases from V and 0 bases from J; junction bases left unmatched: 12. Germline V CDR1 and CDR2: SNHLY, FYNNEI.

The gene calls are TRBV7-9 and TRBJ1-6; 10 nucleotides match TRBD1. This CDR3 spans 13 amino acids. The V gene end was trimmed by 6 bases and the J gene end by 8 bases; junction bases not matched to a gene: 1. From germline, CDR1 is SEHNR and CDR2 FQNEAQ (reference sequence). The CDR3 DNA reads TGTGCCAGCAGAGGGACAGGGGATTCACCCCTCCACTTT. It codes for CASRGTGDSPLHF. Full variable domain (remainder filled in from reference TRBV7-9 and TRBJ1-6): DTGVSQNPRHKITKRGQNVTFRCDPISEHNRLYWYRQTLGQGPEFLTYFQNEAQLEKSRLLSDRFSAERPKGSFSTLEIQRTEQGDSAMYLCASRGTGDSPLHFGNGTRLTVT.